This TCR beta chain was identified during a study of blood T cells in healthy people across ages. Study context: Capturing about one barcoded beta molecule per two T cells was achieved by template switching.

Germline CDR1 DFQATT, CDR2 SNEGSKA (reference sequence). V shed 0 bases and J shed 1 base, with 15 bases lying between them. The CDR3 runs to 16 residues. This clonotype showed up just once. The antigen is undetermined. Next came a second PCR, run for about 6 to 11 cycles, which used a sample-barcoded 5' primer along with a J-beta primer mix. TCRdb re-called the 5' RACE reads with MiXCR, one entry per CDR3 protein. The sample has about 1.6 million distinct CDR3 sequences; roughly 30% are singletons. Broader study findings: It was not known whether donors were CMV positive (a possible confounder of expanded clonotype changes). Among T cells, TCR beta diversity per million cells dropped roughly linearly as age rose.

All donors came from Russia, were Caucasian and healthy, and spanned ages about 6 to 100. The sequence derives from a woman aged 25-40 years in good health. The chain carries TRBV20-1 and TRBJ1-1; D perhaps matches TRBD1 (5 bases). Material: blood. The CDR3 DNA sequence: TGCAGTGCTAGAGATAAGGCAGGGCGGAAGAACACTGAAGCTTTCTTT. The encoded protein is CSARDKAGRKNTEAFF.